The 7 T cell receptor beta chains in this list originate from one sample, sequenced in a study of T cell responses to AZD1222 COVID-19 vaccine. Profiling relied on immunoSEQ multiplex PCR, and the TCRdb table lists in-frame clones only, not all of them. Found here are approximately 74,000 clones, roughly 80% of them singletons; the top ten hold around a quarter. The specimen comprised peripheral blood, sampled 28 days after the second AZD1222 dose. These receptor sequences come from an adult who received the AZD1222 COVID-19 vaccine.

This chain joins TRBV6-5 and TRBJ2-2; D remains ambiguous. V lost 6 bases, J lost 1 base, and 6 bases lay in between. CDR1 is MNHEY, CDR2 SVGAGI, per germline. This CDR3 has 13 residues. The CDR3 loop reads CASRLQNTGELFF. The CDR3 nucleotides are TGTGCCAGCAGACTACAGAACACCGGGGAGCTGTTTTTT.

There are a few counts of this clone. The chain has TRBV25-1 and TRBJ2-5; D could derive from TRBD1 or TRBD2 (5 bases each). The CDR3 extends over 15 amino acids. Germline CDR1 MGHDK, CDR2 SYGVNS. Trimming took 6 bases from V and 5 from J, leaving 19 bases between them. In DNA, the CDR3 is TGTGCCAGCAGCGGGGTGGGACCGCTTGTCGAGACCCAGTACTTC. Encoded protein: CASSGVGPLVETQYF. The full variable domain, in which reference TRBV25-1 and TRBJ2-5 provide the parts outside the CDR3, is EADIYQTPRYLVIGTGKKITLECSQTMGHDKMYWYQQDPGMELHLIHYSYGVNSTEKGDLSSESTVSRIRTEHFPLTLESARPSHTSQYLCASSGVGPLVETQYFGPGTRLLVL.

The genes are TRBV7-6 and TRBJ1-3; D is unclear. Germline CDR1 and CDR2: SGHVS and FNYEAQ. This CDR3 comprises 13 residues. The V end lost 5 bases, the J end lost 0 bases, and 5 bases lay between the germline ends. The CDR3 DNA reads as TGTGCCAGCAGCCCTAGCTCTGGAAACACCATATATTTT. It specifies CASSPSSGNTIYF.

The chain carries TRBV7-2 and TRBJ2-1; possibly TRBD1 for D (5 bases). The CDR3 is 15 amino acids. V was trimmed by 7 bases and J by 6 bases, leaving 19 bases between them. CDR1 SGHTA and CDR2 FQGNSA come from the germline V gene. This CDR3 is CASMAGNRFTNEQFF. In DNA, the CDR3 is TGTGCCAGCATGGCAGGGAATAGGTTCACCAATGAGCAGTTCTTC.

This clone was seen more than once but under ten times. The chain uses TRBV4-1 and TRBJ1-1, with D perhaps TRBD1 (6 bases). CDR3 length: 17 residues. V was cut by 2 bases and J by 1 base, with 17 bases left in between. Germline CDR1 and CDR2: MGHRA and YSYEKL. CDR3 residues: CASSQPIIQGKNTEAFF. As DNA, the CDR3 is TGCGCCAGCAGCCAACCCATTATACAGGGAAAGAACACTGAAGCTTTCTTT.

The V gene is TRBV25-1, the J gene TRBJ2-2; 10 nucleotides line up with TRBD1. V was pared by 6 bases and J by 4 bases, with 5 bases of the junction left unmatched. Germline lookup yields CDR1 MGHDK and CDR2 SYGVNS. The CDR3 covers 15 residues. The DNA for the CDR3 is TGTGCCAGCAGCCCGACAGGGGGCCCCACCGGGGAGCTGTTTTTT. Encoded protein: CASSPTGGPTGELFF. The full variable domain, completed using reference TRBV25-1 and TRBJ2-2, is EADIYQTPRYLVIGTGKKITLECSQTMGHDKMYWYQQDPGMELHLIHYSYGVNSTEKGDLSSESTVSRIRTEHFPLTLESARPSHTSQYLCASSPTGGPTGELFFGEGSRLTVL.

This clone turned up a few times. The genes are TRBV6-1 and TRBJ1-2, with 7 bases identical to TRBD1. Unmatched junction bases numbered 7, after V lost 3 bases and J lost 6 bases. The CDR3 is 14 amino acids. Germline V gives CDR1 MNHNS, CDR2 SASEGT. The CDR3 DNA reads as TGTGCCAGCAGTGACCTCAGGGGGTCGGATGGCTACACCTTC. Amino acids: CASSDLRGSDGYTF.